This passage covers 24 T cell receptor beta chains from one sample sequenced in a study of shared T cell receptors in the human thymus. Here immunoSEQ multiplex PCR was the method, and the copy in TCRdb shows in-frame clones only, minus some. The sample contains hundreds of thousands of clones, 75% to 80% of which appear only once. The same sample was also studied in work on human thymus T cells.

Sequencing input: thymocytes. Receptors originate from a boy in the first two years of life with a congenital heart defect.

V gene TRBV30 combines with J gene TRBJ1-6; TRBD1 matches 8 bases. The V segment lost 6 bases and the J segment 8 bases; nucleotides outside the gene matches: 0. CDR3 length: 11 amino acids. In germline, CDR1 is GTSNPN, CDR2 SVGIG (reference sequence). The CDR3 DNA sequence: TGTGCCTGCAGGGGGCATTCACCCCTCCACTTT. Its protein product is CACRGHSPLHF.

V and J are TRBV5-1 and TRBJ2-7; 7 nucleotides agree with TRBD2. CDR3 length equals 17 residues. V trimming: 0 bases; J trimming: 3 bases; junction bases outside the gene matches: 12. Germline V gene data show CDR1 as SGHRS and CDR2 as YFSETQ. The CDR3 is CASSLAPGRGPNYEQYF. CDR3 nucleotides: TGCGCCAGCAGCTTGGCCCCGGGGAGGGGCCCGAACTACGAGCAGTACTTC.

The chain has TRBV4-1 and TRBJ2-5, with 10 bases that match TRBD2. The CDR3 totals 17 residues. The germline V gene has CDR1 MGHRA and CDR2 YSYEKL. V shed 1 base and J 7 bases; nucleotides not matched to a gene: 12. CDR3 in DNA: TGCGCCAGCAGCCAAGGAGGAGTAGCGGGAGGCCAGGGGACCCAGTACTTC. Residues: CASSQGGVAGGQGTQYF.

This chain links TRBV5-4 with TRBJ2-5; the D gene is possibly TRBD1 (6 bases). The assigned J gene may be wrong: the sequence end matches TRBJ2-7 better. CDR3 length equals 15 residues. From germline, CDR1 is SGHNT and CDR2 YYREEE (reference sequence). CDR3 amino acids: CASSFRAGAPYEQYF. Here the CDR3 DNA reads TGTGCCAGCAGCTTCCGCGCAGGGGCCCCCTACGAGCAGTACTTC.

The V gene is TRBV27, the J gene TRBJ2-3, with TRBD2 matching over 12 bases. The germline CDR1 and CDR2 sequences are MNHEY and SMNVEV (reference sequence). This CDR3 is 18 amino acids long. With 2 bases clipped from V and 5 bases from J, the junction kept 11 bases outside the gene matches. The CDR3 is CASSLGASGRASLDTQYF. DNA of the CDR3: TGTGCCAGCAGTTTAGGGGCTAGCGGGAGGGCCTCCTTAGATACGCAGTATTTT.

This sequence joins TRBV2 and TRBJ2-1; unclear D gene. Germline-derived CDR1 and CDR2 are SNHLY and FYNNEI. V was shortened by 4 bases and J by 8 bases, with 9 bases between the two germline ends. The CDR3 sequence is 12 residues long. Here the CDR3 DNA reads TGTGCCAGCAGTGGTCCCCCGGATGAGCAGTTCTTC. It translates to CASSGPPDEQFF.

In regard to this clone: This sample also contains other DNA sequences that code for the same CDR3. The V gene is TRBV7-2, the J gene TRBJ2-5, with 16 bases that match TRBD2. Germline CDR1 and CDR2: SGHTA and FQGNSA. J gave up 2 bases and V 3 bases, and 0 bases lay outside the gene matches. The CDR3 has 16 amino acids. The chain's CDR3 is CASSLGLAGGQETQYF. Written as DNA, the CDR3 is TGTGCCAGCAGCTTGGGACTAGCGGGAGGGCAAGAGACCCAGTACTTC.

The rearrangement uses TRBV27 and TRBJ2-7; possibly TRBD2 for D (7 bases). Germline V CDR1 and CDR2: MNHEY, SMNVEV (reference sequence). V lost 6 bases and J lost 1, with 13 bases in between. The CDR3 consists of 14 residues. CDR3 bases: TGTGCCAGCAGAAGGGGGGGGCGATCCTACGAGCAGTACTTC. This gives the protein CASRRGGRSYEQYF.

The chain couples TRBV27 to TRBJ2-7; no clear D. V gave up 0 bases and J gave up 4 bases, with 7 bases separating them. The CDR3 spans 13 residues. CDR1 is MNHEY, CDR2 SMNVEV, per germline (reference sequence). This CDR3 reads CASSLSPRYEQYF. The CDR3 nucleotides read TGTGCCAGCAGTTTATCCCCTAGGTACGAGCAGTACTTC.

The V call is TRBV29-1, the J call TRBJ2-1; D is possibly TRBD1 (5 bases). Per germline, CDR1 SQVTM and CDR2 ANQGSEA. CDR3 length equals 13 residues. V shed 6 bases and J shed 6 bases, with 15 bases lying between them. The CDR3 DNA is TGCAGCGTCGACAGAGGATCGGGCAATGAGCAGTTCTTC. This sequence encodes CSVDRGSGNEQFF.

V gene TRBV7-9 combines with J gene TRBJ1-1; 8 bases map to TRBD1. V gave up 4 bases and J gave up 8 bases; unmatched junction bases: 9. Germline V CDR1 and CDR2: SEHNR, FQNEAQ (reference sequence). The length of the CDR3 is 14 residues. CDR3 coding DNA: TGTGCCAGCAGCTACCCGGACAGGGCGGGAGAAGCTTTCTTT. Its protein is CASSYPDRAGEAFF.

This chain joins TRBV16 and TRBJ2-2; D not certain. CDR1 KGHSY and CDR2 FQNENV come from the germline V gene. The ends were cut back, 1 base at V and 3 bases at J, with 6 bases in the middle. CDR3 length: 14 amino acids. The chain's CDR3 is CASSQWADTGELFF. The CDR3 bases are TGTGCCAGCAGCCAATGGGCAGACACCGGGGAGCTGTTTTTT.

This chain links TRBV16 with TRBJ1-1; D ambiguous. The germline CDR1 and CDR2 sequences are KGHSY and FQNENV. The CDR3 is 15 amino acids. Between the trimmed V and J ends, which lost 1 base and 3 bases, there was a span of 12 bases. CDR3 amino acids: CASSQFPNLDTEAFF. The DNA of the CDR3 is TGTGCCAGCAGCCAATTTCCGAATCTAGACACTGAAGCTTTCTTT.

This chain uses TRBV27 with TRBJ2-7; the D gene is possibly TRBD1 (5 bases). The germline V gene has CDR1 MNHEY and CDR2 SMNVEV (reference sequence). The V end was cut by 3 bases, the J end by 3 bases, with 18 bases between. CDR3 length: 16 residues. The chain's CDR3 is CASSFTQDFRIYEQYF. The CDR3 DNA reads as TGTGCCAGCAGTTTCACACAGGATTTTCGGATCTACGAGCAGTACTTC.

The genes are TRBV9 and TRBJ2-7; the D gene is possibly TRBD2 (6 bases). V lost 3 bases and J 0 bases, leaving 10 bases between the germline ends. The germline gives CDR1 SGDLS, CDR2 YYNGEE. The CDR3 has 14 residues. CDR3: CASSAGRHSYEQYF. Written as DNA, the CDR3 is TGTGCCAGCAGCGCCGGGAGACACTCCTACGAGCAGTACTTC.

CDR3 DNA sequence: TGTGCCAGCAGCTTCGCGACTAGCGGGAGGGAGACAGATACGCAGTATTTT. The encoded protein is CASSFATSGRETDTQYF. The V call is TRBV5-4, the J call TRBJ2-3, with 14 bases aligning to TRBD2. This CDR3 has 17 amino acids. J was trimmed by 3 bases and V by 2 bases; bases with no gene match: 5. Germline CDR1 reads SGHNT; CDR2 reads YYREEE (reference sequence). The complete variable domain, with remaining parts taken from reference TRBV5-4 and TRBJ2-3, reads ETGVTQSPTHLIKTRGQQVTLRCSSQSGHNTVSWYQQALGQGPQFIFQYYREEENGRGNFPPRFSGLQFPNYSSELNVNALELDDSALYLCASSFATSGRETDTQYFGPGTRLTVL.

The chain joins TRBV28 to TRBJ2-7, with TRBD2 identical over 8 bases. Losses at the gene ends were 5 bases for V and 5 bases for J; bases not matched to a gene: 8. The germline gives CDR1 MDHEN, CDR2 SYDVKM. The CDR3 has 14 residues. CDR3 bases: TGTGCCAGCAGTCTCACCGTCGGGGGGGACGAGCAGTACTTC. Its translation: CASSLTVGGDEQYF.

CDR3 loop: CASSFKGRGTDTQYF. CDR3 bases: TGTGCCAGCAGCTTTAAGGGGCGTGGCACAGATACGCAGTATTTT. The chain couples TRBV7-8 to TRBJ2-3; D might be TRBD1 (5 bases). The CDR3 spans 15 residues. Trimming shortened V by 3 bases and J by 1 base, and 11 bases separated the two germline ends. The V gene's germline CDR1 is SGHVS and CDR2 FQNEAQ. The full variable domain, its missing parts supplied by reference TRBV7-8 and TRBJ2-3, is GAGVSQSPRYKVAKRGQDVALRCDPISGHVSLFWYQQALGQGPEFLTYFQNEAQLDKSGLPSDRFFAERPEGSVSTLKIQRTQQEDSAVYLCASSFKGRGTDTQYFGPGTRLTVL.

This chain links TRBV7-9 with TRBJ2-7; TRBD2 matches 8 bases. CDR1 SEHNR and CDR2 FQNEAQ come from the germline V gene (reference sequence). Trimming cost V 5 bases and J 0 bases; bases outside gene matches: 6. This CDR3 spans 15 amino acids. CDR3 bases: TGTGCCAGCAGCCCGACCGGGACTAGCTCCTACGAGCAGTACTTC. Translation: CASSPTGTSSYEQYF.

The chain recombines TRBV4-2 with TRBJ2-7; 8 nucleotides match TRBD2. CDR1 is LGHNA and CDR2 is YNFKEQ in the germline V gene. CDR3 length: 16 residues. J was trimmed by 7 bases and V by 0 bases; bases with no gene match: 11. The CDR3 loop is CASSQDPGLAAREQYF. The CDR3 coding sequence is TGTGCCAGCAGCCAAGATCCCGGACTAGCTGCCAGGGAGCAGTACTTC.

The chain is built from TRBV7-9 and TRBJ2-1; no clear D gene. V was clipped by 5 bases and J by 9 bases, with 8 bases between them. Germline lookup yields CDR1 SEHNR and CDR2 FQNEAQ (reference sequence). The CDR3 consists of 11 residues. The DNA of the CDR3 is TGTGCCAGCAGCCCTAGTTGTGAGCAGTTCTTC. Residues: CASSPSCEQFF.

This chain connects TRBV29-1 to TRBJ2-1, with D maybe TRBD1 (6 bases). The germline CDR1 and CDR2 sequences are SQVTM and ANQGSEA. V lost 4 bases, J lost 4 bases, and 14 bases lay in between. The CDR3 runs to 14 residues. The CDR3 sequence is CSVVSGDKYNEQFF. The DNA of the CDR3 is TGCAGCGTTGTTTCAGGGGATAAATACAATGAGCAGTTCTTC.

In this sample, this clone turned up once. V is TRBV15 and J is TRBJ2-7; possibly TRBD2 for D (7 bases). Trimming removed 8 bases from V and 3 bases from J, with 14 bases in between. Germline CDR1 LNHNV, CDR2 YYDKDF (reference sequence). This CDR3 spans 13 amino acids. The CDR3 is CATQAGHLYEQYF. The DNA for the CDR3 is TGTGCCACCCAAGCGGGACATCTCTACGAGCAGTACTTC. Full variable domain (missing parts from reference TRBV15 and TRBJ2-7): DAMVIQNPRYQVTQFGKPVTLSCSQTLNHNVMYWYQQKSSQAPKLLFHYYDKDFNNEADTPDNFQSRRPNTSFCFLDIRSPGLGDTAMYLCATQAGHLYEQYFGPGTRLTVT.

The rearrangement links TRBV7-2 to TRBJ2-7; the match to TRBD2 covers 11 bases. Losses at the gene ends were 5 bases for V and 0 bases for J; bases not matched to a gene: 12. This CDR3 spans 18 amino acids. In germline, CDR1 is SGHTA, CDR2 FQGNSA. CDR3 DNA: TGTGCCAGCAGCCAAGGCACTAGCGGGAGCCCCGGCTCCTACGAGCAGTACTTC. Its protein product is CASSQGTSGSPGSYEQYF. Using reference TRBV7-2 and TRBJ2-7 for the parts outside the CDR3, the full variable domain is GAGVSQSPSNKVTEKGKDVELRCDPISGHTALYWYRQSLGQGLEFLIYFQGNSAPDKSGLPSDRFSAERTGGSVSTLTIQRTQQEDSAVYLCASSQGTSGSPGSYEQYFGPGTRLTVT.